This entry is about one TCR beta chain. Its antigen is unknown. No per-base quality is available; no much larger clone lies one base away. The library was built by means of the immunoSEQ multiplex PCR assay. The authors processed their data as follows. A statistical classification framework was built for diagnosing cytomegalovirus status from the catalog of TCR beta chain sequences. Sourced from immuneACCESS, this table was stored by TCRdb with only in-frame sequences that have V and J called. A share of the clones is absent; for the studies checked, an unresolved V gene accounts for under half, and the remainder has no known explanation. V and J calls and clone size come straight from that table; D and trimming were deduced from the DNA. The sample table shows 90,000 to 150,000 clones, and approximately 90% are seen once. The ten largest account for less than 4.5% of the sample. The sample is drawn from a study of cytomegalovirus exposure and HLA in healthy donors (TCRdb year 2017). A note on the overall study: According to a later analysis, the approximately 120 validation repertoires were produced on the same platform as the 666 repertoires of the first cohort. The aim of the study was to test whether cataloging public T cell receptors could identify signatures of past pathogen exposure. In addition to the first cohort of 666 subjects, a separate validation cohort of approximately 130 different subjects was used. To predict cytomegalovirus infection status, the study combined high-throughput TCR immunosequencing, statistical association of individual TCRs with disease status, and machine learning.

The donors belonged to the validation cohort of approximately 130 subjects, which was separate from the approximately 700-subject first cohort. From a lookup of the germline V gene, CDR1 and CDR2 are SGHTA and FQGNSA. Reading from cysteine to phenylalanine, the CDR3 counts 15 amino acids. Only CDR3 DNA is held: 45 bases, read in frame from base 1. Trimming accounts for 1 base at V and 9 bases at J, while the number of junction bases matched to no gene is 4. Results and caveats for the whole study, not just this receptor: Across donors, most TCR sequences were observed very rarely, whereas some public TCRs were present in many individuals. In a later analysis, TCRs clustered in the first cohort were found to also tend to co-occur in the roughly 110 validation repertoires, with 85% to 95% of cluster scores above 0. It was suggested by the authors that the approach could potentially be generalized to other disease states and immunological phenotypes. The study listed 150 to 200 TCR beta chains as associated with cytomegalovirus. In vitro tests confirmed that a few of the cytomegalovirus-associated TCR beta chains recognize cytomegalovirus antigens. The validation cohort had no HLA typing available for a later analysis, so co-occurrence within that cohort was assessed over all 110 or so repertoires. Cytomegalovirus status was reported to be diagnosed by the classifier with high specificity and sensitivity in both the original and validation cohorts.

The receptor chain draws on TRBV7-2 and TRBJ1-6, and 9 junction bases match TRBD1. The source is a young man in good health and CMV-seropositive. Sequences were obtained from PBMCs. The nucleotides are TGTGCCAGCAGCTTAGGGGACAGGGTCCTTTCACCCCTCCACTTT. This is translated as CASSLGDRVLSPLHF.